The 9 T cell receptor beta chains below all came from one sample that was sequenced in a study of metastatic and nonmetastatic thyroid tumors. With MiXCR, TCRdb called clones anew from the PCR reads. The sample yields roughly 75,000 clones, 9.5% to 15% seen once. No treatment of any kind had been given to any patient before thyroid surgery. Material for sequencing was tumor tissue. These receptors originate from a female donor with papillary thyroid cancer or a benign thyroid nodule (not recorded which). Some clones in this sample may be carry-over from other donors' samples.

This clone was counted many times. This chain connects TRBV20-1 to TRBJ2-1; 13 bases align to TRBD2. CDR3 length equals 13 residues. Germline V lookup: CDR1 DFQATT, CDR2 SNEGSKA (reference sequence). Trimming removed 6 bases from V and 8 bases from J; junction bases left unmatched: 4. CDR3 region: CSAPTSGRYEQFF. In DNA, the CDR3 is TGCAGTGCGCCGACTAGCGGGAGGTATGAGCAGTTCTTC.

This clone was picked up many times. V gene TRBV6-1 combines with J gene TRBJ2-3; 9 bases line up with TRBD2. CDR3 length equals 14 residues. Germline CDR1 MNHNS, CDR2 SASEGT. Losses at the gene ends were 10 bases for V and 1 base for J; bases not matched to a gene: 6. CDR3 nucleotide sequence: TGTGCCACAAAGCGGGAGGTCGGCACAGATACGCAGTATTTT. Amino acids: CATKREVGTDTQYF.

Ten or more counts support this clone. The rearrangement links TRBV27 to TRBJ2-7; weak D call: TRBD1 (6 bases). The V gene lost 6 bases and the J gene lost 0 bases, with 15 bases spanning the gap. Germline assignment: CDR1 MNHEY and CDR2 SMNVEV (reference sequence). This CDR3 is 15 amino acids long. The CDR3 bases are TGTGCCAGCAGCCGAACACAGGGTCACTCCTACGAGCAGTACTTC. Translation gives CASSRTQGHSYEQYF.

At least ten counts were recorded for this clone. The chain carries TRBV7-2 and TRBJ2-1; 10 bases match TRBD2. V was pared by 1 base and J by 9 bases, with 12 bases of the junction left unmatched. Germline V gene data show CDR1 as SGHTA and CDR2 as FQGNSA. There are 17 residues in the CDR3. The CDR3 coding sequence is TGTGCCAGCAGCTTAGTAGGGACGGGACTAGCGATGAGTGAGCAGTTCTTC. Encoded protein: CASSLVGTGLAMSEQFF.

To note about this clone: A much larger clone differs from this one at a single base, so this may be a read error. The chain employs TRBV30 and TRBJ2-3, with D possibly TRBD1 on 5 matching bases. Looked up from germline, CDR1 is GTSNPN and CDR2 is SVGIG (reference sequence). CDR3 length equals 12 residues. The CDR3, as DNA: TGTGCCTGGAGAACCAGCACAGGTACGCAGTATTTT. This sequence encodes CAWRTSTGTQYF.

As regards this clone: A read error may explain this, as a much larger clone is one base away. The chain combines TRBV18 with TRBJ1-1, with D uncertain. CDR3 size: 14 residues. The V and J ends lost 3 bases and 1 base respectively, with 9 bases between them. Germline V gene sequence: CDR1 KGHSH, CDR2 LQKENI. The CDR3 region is CASSPRTPNTEAFF. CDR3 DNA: TGTGCCAGCTCACCTCGTACACCGAACACTGAAGCTTTCTTT.

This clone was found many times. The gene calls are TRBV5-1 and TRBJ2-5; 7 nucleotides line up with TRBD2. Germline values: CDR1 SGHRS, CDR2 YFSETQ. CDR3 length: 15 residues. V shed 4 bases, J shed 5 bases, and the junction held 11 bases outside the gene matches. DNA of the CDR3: TGCGCCAGCAGCGCAAACTCGGGGGGTATCGAGACCCAGTACTTC. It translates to CASSANSGGIETQYF.

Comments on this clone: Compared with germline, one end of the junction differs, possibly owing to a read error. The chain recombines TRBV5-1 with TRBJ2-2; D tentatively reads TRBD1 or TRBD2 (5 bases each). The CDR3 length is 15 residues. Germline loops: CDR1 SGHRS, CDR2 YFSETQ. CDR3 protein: CASRLGVAGTWELFF. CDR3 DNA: TGCGCCAGCAGATTGGGGGTCGCGGGCACCTGGGAGCTGTTTTTT.

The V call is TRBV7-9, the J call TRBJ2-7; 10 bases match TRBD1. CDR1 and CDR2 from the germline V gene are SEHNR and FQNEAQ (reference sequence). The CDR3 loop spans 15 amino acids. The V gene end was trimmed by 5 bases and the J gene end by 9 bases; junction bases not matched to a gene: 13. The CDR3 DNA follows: TGTGCCAGCAGCCATCTGCGACAGGGGGCGCTTTGGCAGTACTTC. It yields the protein CASSHLRQGALWQYF.